This record looks at one T cell receptor beta chain sequence and its context. As yet, its antigen is unknown. The V and J ends lost 4 bases and 0 bases, in that order; junction bases with no gene match: 8. This CDR3 is built from 18 residues. Per the germline V gene, CDR1 is SGHNT and CDR2 is YYREEE (reference sequence). This specimen comes from a study of shared clonotypes between healthy human individuals. Whole-study findings and limits: Incompleteness in sorted-subset sequencing, despite large depth, was shown by rarefaction. In general, naive subsets displayed greater estimated richness than memory subsets did.

CD45RO-negative cells were positively selected for CCR7, leaving out terminally differentiated effector memory CD45RA+ cells. Deep-level settings were used for running the assay. Over several immunoSEQ plates, each subset's genomic DNA was distributed in even portions. The table came from immunoSEQ multiplex PCR; TCRdb's copy has only in-frame clones and leaves some out. The data contain approximately 650,000 clones, about 95% of them seen just once; the ten biggest clones take up about 0.11%. The sequence was obtained from a woman aged 25-40 years in good health. Sequencing was done on a sample of naive CD8+ T cells sorted from blood. V and J are TRBV5-4 and TRBJ2-6, with 9 bases identical to TRBD1. The CDR3 nucleotides read TGTGCCAGCAGCAAGGGACAGGGACCCAGCTCTGGGGCCAACGTCCTGACTTTC. Its translation: CASSKGQGPSSGANVLTF.